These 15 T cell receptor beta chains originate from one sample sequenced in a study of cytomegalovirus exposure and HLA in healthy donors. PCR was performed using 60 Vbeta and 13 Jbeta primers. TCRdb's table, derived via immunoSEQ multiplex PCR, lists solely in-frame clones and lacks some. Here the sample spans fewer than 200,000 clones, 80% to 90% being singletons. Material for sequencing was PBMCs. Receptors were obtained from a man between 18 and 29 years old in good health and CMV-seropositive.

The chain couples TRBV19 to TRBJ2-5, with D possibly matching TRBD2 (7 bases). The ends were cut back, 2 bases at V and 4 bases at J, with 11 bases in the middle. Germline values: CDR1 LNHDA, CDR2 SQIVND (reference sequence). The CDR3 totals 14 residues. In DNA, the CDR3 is TGTGCCAGTAGTATATGGGGAGGGGGAGAGACCCAGTACTTC. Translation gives CASSIWGGGETQYF. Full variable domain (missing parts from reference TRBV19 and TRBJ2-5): DGGITQSPKYLFRKEGQNVTLSCEQNLNHDAMYWYRQDPGQGLRLIYYSQIVNDFQKGDIAEGYSVSREKKESFPLTVTSAQKNPTAFYLCASSIWGGGETQYFGPGTRLLVL.

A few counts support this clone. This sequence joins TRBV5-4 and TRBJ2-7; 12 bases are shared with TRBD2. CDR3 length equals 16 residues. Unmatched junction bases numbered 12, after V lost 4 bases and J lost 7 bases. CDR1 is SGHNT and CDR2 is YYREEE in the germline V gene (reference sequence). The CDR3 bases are TGTGCCAGCAGCCTCCCGACTAGCGGGGGAACAAGGGAGCAGTACTTC. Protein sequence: CASSLPTSGGTREQYF.

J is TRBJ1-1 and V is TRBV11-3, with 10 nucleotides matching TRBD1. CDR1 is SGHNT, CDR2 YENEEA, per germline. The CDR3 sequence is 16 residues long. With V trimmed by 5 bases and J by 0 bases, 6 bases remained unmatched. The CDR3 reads CASSAGQGDMNTEAFF. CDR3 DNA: TGTGCCAGCAGCGCTGGACAGGGGGATATGAACACTGAAGCTTTCTTT.

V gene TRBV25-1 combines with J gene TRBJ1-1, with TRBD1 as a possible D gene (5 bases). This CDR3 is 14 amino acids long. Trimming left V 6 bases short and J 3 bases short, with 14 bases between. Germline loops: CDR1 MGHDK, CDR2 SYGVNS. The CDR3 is CASRAGVEDTEAFF. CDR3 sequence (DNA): TGTGCCAGCAGGGCGGGGGTAGAGGACACTGAAGCTTTCTTT.

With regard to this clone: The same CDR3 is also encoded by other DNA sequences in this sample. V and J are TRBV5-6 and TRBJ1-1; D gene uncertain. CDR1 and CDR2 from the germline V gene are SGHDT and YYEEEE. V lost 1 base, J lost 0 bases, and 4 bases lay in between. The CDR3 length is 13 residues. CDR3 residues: CASSLTVNTEAFF. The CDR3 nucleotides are TGTGCCAGCAGCTTGACGGTGAACACTGAAGCTTTCTTT.

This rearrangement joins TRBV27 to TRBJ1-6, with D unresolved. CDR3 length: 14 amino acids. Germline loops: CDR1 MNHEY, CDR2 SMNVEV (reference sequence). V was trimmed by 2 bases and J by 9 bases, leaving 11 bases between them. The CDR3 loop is CASSLVAGTSPLHF. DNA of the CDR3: TGTGCCAGCAGTTTAGTCGCAGGTACTTCACCCCTCCACTTT.

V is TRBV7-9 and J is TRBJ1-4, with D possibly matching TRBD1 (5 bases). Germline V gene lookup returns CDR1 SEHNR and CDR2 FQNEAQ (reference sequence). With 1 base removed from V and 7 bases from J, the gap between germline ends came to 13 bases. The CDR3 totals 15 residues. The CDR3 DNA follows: TGTGCCAGCAGCTTAGGCGGGGGGTCTGGTGAAAAACTGTTTTTT. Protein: CASSLGGGSGEKLFF.

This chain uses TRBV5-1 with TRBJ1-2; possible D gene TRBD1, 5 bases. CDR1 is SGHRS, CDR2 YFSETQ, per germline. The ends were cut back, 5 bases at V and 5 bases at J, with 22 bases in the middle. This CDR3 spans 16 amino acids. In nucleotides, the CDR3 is TGCGCCAGCAGTCTGGTGGGCGGACAAGCCCTATATGGCTACACCTTC. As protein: CASSLVGGQALYGYTF.

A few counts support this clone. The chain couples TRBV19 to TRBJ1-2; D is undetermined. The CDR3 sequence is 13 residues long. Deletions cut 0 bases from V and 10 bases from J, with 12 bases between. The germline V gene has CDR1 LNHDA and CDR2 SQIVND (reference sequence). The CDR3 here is CASSIDLAWPYTF. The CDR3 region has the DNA TGTGCCAGTAGTATAGATTTGGCCTGGCCCTACACCTTC.

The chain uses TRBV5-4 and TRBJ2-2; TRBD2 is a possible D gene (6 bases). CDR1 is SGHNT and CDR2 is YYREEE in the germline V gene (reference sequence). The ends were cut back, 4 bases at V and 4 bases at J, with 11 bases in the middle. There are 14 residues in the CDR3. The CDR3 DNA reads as TGTGCCAGCAGCCGCGTAGCGGTCACCGGGGAGCTGTTTTTT. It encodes CASSRVAVTGELFF. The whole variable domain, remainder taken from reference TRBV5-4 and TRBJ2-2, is ETGVTQSPTHLIKTRGQQVTLRCSSQSGHNTVSWYQQALGQGPQFIFQYYREEENGRGNFPPRFSGLQFPNYSSELNVNALELDDSALYLCASSRVAVTGELFFGEGSRLTVL.

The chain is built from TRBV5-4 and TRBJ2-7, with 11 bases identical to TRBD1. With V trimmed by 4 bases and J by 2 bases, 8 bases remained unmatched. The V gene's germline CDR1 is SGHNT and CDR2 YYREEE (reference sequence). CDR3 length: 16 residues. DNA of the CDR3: TGTGCCAGCAGCGCGGTGGGGACAGGGGGTCCCTACGAGCAGTACTTC. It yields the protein CASSAVGTGGPYEQYF. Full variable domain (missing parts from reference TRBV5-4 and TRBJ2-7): ETGVTQSPTHLIKTRGQQVTLRCSSQSGHNTVSWYQQALGQGPQFIFQYYREEENGRGNFPPRFSGLQFPNYSSELNVNALELDDSALYLCASSAVGTGGPYEQYFGPGTRLTVT.

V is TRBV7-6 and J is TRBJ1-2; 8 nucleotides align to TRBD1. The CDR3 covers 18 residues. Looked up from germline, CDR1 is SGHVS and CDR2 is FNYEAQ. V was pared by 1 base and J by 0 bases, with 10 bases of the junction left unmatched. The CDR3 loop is CASSLEAGGSGANYGYTF. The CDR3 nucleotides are TGTGCCAGCAGCTTAGAGGCAGGGGGCTCAGGAGCTAACTATGGCTACACCTTC.

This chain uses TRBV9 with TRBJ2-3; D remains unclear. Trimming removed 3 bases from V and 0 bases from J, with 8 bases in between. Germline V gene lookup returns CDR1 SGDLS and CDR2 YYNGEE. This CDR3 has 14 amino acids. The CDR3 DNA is TGTGCCAGCAGCGCCTCCGGGAGCACAGATACGCAGTATTTT. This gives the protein CASSASGSTDTQYF. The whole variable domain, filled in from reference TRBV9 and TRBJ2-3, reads DSGVTQTPKHLITATGQRVTLRCSPRSGDLSVYWYQQSLDQGLQFLIQYYNGEERAKGNILERFSAQQFPDLHSELNLSSLELGDSALYFCASSASGSTDTQYFGPGTRLTVL.

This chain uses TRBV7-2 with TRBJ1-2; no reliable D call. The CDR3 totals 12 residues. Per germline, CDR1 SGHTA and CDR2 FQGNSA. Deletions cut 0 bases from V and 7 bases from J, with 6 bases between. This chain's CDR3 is CASSLARVGYTF. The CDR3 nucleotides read TGTGCCAGCAGCTTAGCGAGGGTTGGCTACACCTTC.

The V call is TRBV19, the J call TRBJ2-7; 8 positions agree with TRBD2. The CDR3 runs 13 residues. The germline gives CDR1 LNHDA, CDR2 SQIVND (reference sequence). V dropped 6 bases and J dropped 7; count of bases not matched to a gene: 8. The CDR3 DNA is TGTGCCAGTAGGGCTCGGGGGGGCCAAGAGCAGTACTTC. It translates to CASRARGGQEQYF.